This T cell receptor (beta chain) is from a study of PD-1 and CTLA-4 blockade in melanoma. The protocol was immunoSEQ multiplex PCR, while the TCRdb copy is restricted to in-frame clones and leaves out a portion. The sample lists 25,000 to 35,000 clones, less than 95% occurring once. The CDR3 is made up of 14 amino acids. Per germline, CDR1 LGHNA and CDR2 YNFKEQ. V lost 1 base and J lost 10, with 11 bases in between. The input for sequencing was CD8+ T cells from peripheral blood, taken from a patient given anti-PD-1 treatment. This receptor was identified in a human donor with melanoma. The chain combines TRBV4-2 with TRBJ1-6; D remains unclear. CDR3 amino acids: CASSQGAEGSPLHF. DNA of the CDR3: TGTGCCAGCAGCCAAGGCGCGGAGGGCTCACCCCTCCACTTT.